The 10 T cell receptor beta chains listed next were all sequenced from one sample in a study of T cell responses to AZD1222 COVID-19 vaccine. Method: immunoSEQ multiplex PCR; TCRdb's copy keeps in-frame clones and lacks some. The sample includes 86,000 or so clones, more than 90% of them seen just once. The sample here was peripheral blood, taken on day 0 of AZD1222 vaccination. These receptors all stem from an adult in good health.

The V gene is TRBV2, the J gene TRBJ1-6; D not certain. The CDR3 length is 13 residues. Trimming cost V 7 bases and J 10 bases, with 14 bases left between them. Germline-derived CDR1 and CDR2 are SNHLY and FYNNEI. The CDR3 loop is CASTGDTPSPLHF. The CDR3 nucleotides are TGTGCCAGCACTGGTGATACACCCTCACCCCTCCACTTT.

This chain connects TRBV4-1 to TRBJ2-2; TRBD1 agrees at 8 bases. The CDR3 covers 15 residues. CDR1 is MGHRA and CDR2 is YSYEKL in the germline V gene. The V gene end was trimmed by 4 bases and the J gene end by 3 bases; junction bases not matched to a gene: 4. For the CDR3, the DNA is TGCGCCAGCAGCCTATCGGACAGGGACACCGGGGAGCTGTTTTTT. It encodes CASSLSDRDTGELFF.

The chain combines TRBV28 with TRBJ2-2; TRBD2 might be the D (6 bases). Looked up from germline, CDR1 is MDHEN and CDR2 is SYDVKM. V was shortened by 6 bases and J by 3 bases, with 11 bases between the two germline ends. This CDR3 comprises 14 residues. The CDR3 coding sequence is TGTGCCAGCAGGCTAGCGACCTACACCGGGGAGCTGTTTTTT. Its protein product is CASRLATYTGELFF.

The chain recombines TRBV28 with TRBJ1-2; 7 bases agree with TRBD1. The germline V gene has CDR1 MDHEN and CDR2 SYDVKM. V gave up 8 bases and J gave up 6 bases; unmatched junction bases: 9. The CDR3 is 13 amino acids. The CDR3 is CASVLHRGDGYTF. CDR3 bases: TGTGCCAGCGTTTTGCACAGGGGAGATGGCTACACCTTC.

The chain recombines TRBV2 with TRBJ1-2; D might be TRBD1 (6 bases). The CDR3 spans 13 residues. CDR1 SNHLY and CDR2 FYNNEI come from the germline V gene. V was trimmed by 5 bases and J by 6 bases, leaving 13 bases between them. The CDR3 region is CASSIQGSNGYTF. CDR3 coding DNA: TGTGCCAGCAGTATACAGGGAAGTAATGGCTACACCTTC.

The gene calls are TRBV24-1 and TRBJ2-2, with a weak D call TRBD1 (6 bases). The V gene lost 7 bases and the J gene lost 6 bases, with 14 bases spanning the gap. Germline V gene lookup returns CDR1 KGHDR and CDR2 SFDVKD. The CDR3 has 14 residues. The chain's CDR3 is CATRRDIDSGELFF. CDR3 bases: TGTGCCACCAGGAGGGACATCGATTCCGGGGAGCTGTTTTTT.

This chain links TRBV28 with TRBJ2-1; D possibly matches TRBD1 or TRBD2 (6 bases each). The CDR3 totals 12 residues. V lost 2 bases and J 9 bases, leaving 8 bases between the germline ends. Germline V gene data show CDR1 as MDHEN and CDR2 as SYDVKM. CDR3 nucleotide sequence: TGTGCCAGCAGTTTAGGAGGGGGTGAGCAGTTCTTC. Translating gives CASSLGGGEQFF.

Only one count was recorded for this clone. The rearrangement uses TRBV4-2 and TRBJ2-7, with D tentatively TRBD1 (5 bases). CDR3 length: 15 residues. Germline V lookup: CDR1 LGHNA, CDR2 YNFKEQ. The V end lost 0 bases, the J end lost 7 bases, and 16 bases lay between the germline ends. The CDR3 DNA reads TGTGCCAGCAGCCAAGAAGGCCAGGGAATTTATGAGCAGTACTTC. It encodes CASSQEGQGIYEQYF.

The count of this clone is one. This sequence joins TRBV2 and TRBJ1-2, with D possibly being TRBD1 (5 bases). V lost 5 bases and J 2 bases, leaving 18 bases between the germline ends. Germline-derived CDR1 and CDR2 are SNHLY and FYNNEI. CDR3 length: 16 amino acids. CDR3 region: CASSLTRGSQNYGYTF. In nucleotides, the CDR3 is TGTGCCAGCAGTTTAACACGGGGCAGCCAGAACTATGGCTACACCTTC.

V usage is TRBV5-5 and J usage is TRBJ1-1, with D possibly TRBD1 on 5 matching bases. Trimming removed 4 bases at V and 6 bases at J, with 19 bases between. The CDR3 is made up of 15 amino acids. In germline, CDR1 is SGHKS, CDR2 YYEKEE (reference sequence). The CDR3 DNA follows: TGTGCCAGCAGCCAGGGCGGCCAGGGAGCCTCTGAAGCTTTCTTT. Amino acids: CASSQGGQGASEAFF.